Listed here are 32 T cell receptor beta chains from one sample, sequenced in a study of siplizumab effects on memory and regulatory T cells. Repertoires were generated with immunoSEQ multiplex PCR, while TCRdb's copy carries only in-frame clones and drops some. Here the sample spans 90,000 to 95,000 clones, approximately 96% being singletons. What was sequenced was naive CD4+ T cells sorted from blood. These receptors were obtained from a human donor in good health.

As DNA, the CDR3 is TGTGCCAGCTCACAAACCGAGAATCAGCCCCAGCATTTT. Protein sequence: CASSQTENQPQHF. The rearrangement links TRBV18 to TRBJ1-5; D unresolved. In germline, CDR1 is KGHSH, CDR2 LQKENI. This CDR3 comprises 13 residues. Trimming took 4 bases from V and 4 from J, leaving 8 bases between them.

This rearrangement joins TRBV6-1 to TRBJ2-7; weak D call: TRBD2 (6 bases). Germline V lookup: CDR1 MNHNS, CDR2 SASEGT. V lost 0 bases, J lost 3 bases, and 6 bases lay in between. The CDR3 length is 13 residues. The CDR3 region is CASSEATSYEQYF. DNA of the CDR3: TGTGCCAGCAGTGAAGCGACTAGCTACGAGCAGTACTTC.

This clone was observed once. V and J are TRBV9 and TRBJ2-3; possibly TRBD1 for D (5 bases). The CDR3 contains 14 residues. Germline values: CDR1 SGDLS, CDR2 YYNGEE. Trimming shortened V by 1 base and J by 1 base, and 7 bases separated the two germline ends. The CDR3 DNA reads TGTGCCAGCAGCGTACTGGGGCGCACAGATACGCAGTATTTT. Translating it yields CASSVLGRTDTQYF.

The V gene is TRBV19, the J gene TRBJ1-5, with unresolved D. Germline V gives CDR1 LNHDA, CDR2 SQIVND (reference sequence). CDR3 length: 12 residues. Trimming cost V 3 bases and J 4 bases, with 4 bases left between them. The CDR3 protein is CASSMWNQPQHF. CDR3 DNA sequence: TGTGCCAGTAGTATGTGGAATCAGCCCCAGCATTTT. Supplemented by reference TRBV19 and TRBJ1-5, the full variable domain reads DGGITQSPKYLFRKEGQNVTLSCEQNLNHDAMYWYRQDPGQGLRLIYYSQIVNDFQKGDIAEGYSVSREKKESFPLTVTSAQKNPTAFYLCASSMWNQPQHFGDGTRLSIL.

This CDR3 reads CASSPVTGTGRNEQFF. For the CDR3, the DNA is TGTGCCAGCTCACCAGTGACCGGGACAGGACGGAATGAGCAGTTCTTC. The chain couples TRBV18 to TRBJ2-1, with 8 bases lining up with TRBD1. The CDR3 runs to 16 residues. The junction had 10 bases not matched to a gene; V was cut back by 2 bases and J by 7 bases. The germline CDR1 and CDR2 sequences are KGHSH and LQKENI.

This chain joins TRBV30 and TRBJ1-2; maybe TRBD1 (6 bases). This CDR3 has 13 amino acids. Germline CDR1 and CDR2: GTSNPN and SVGIG (reference sequence). V was cut by 4 bases and J by 6 bases, with 15 bases left in between. The CDR3 nucleotides read TGTGCCTGGACCAAACATAGGGGGAATGGCTACACCTTC. This sequence encodes CAWTKHRGNGYTF.

The V and J genes are TRBV18 and TRBJ2-2, with D hard to call. The germline V and J ends were trimmed by 3 bases and 7 bases, with 9 bases remaining between them. From germline, CDR1 is KGHSH and CDR2 LQKENI. This CDR3 contains 13 residues. CDR3 sequence reads: CASSPSDFGELFF. The CDR3 DNA reads TGTGCCAGCTCACCTTCTGACTTCGGGGAGCTGTTTTTT.

The chain recombines TRBV14 with TRBJ2-5; D might be TRBD2 (6 bases). Germline assignment: CDR1 SGHDN and CDR2 FVKESK. The CDR3 is 15 amino acids. V was pared by 6 bases and J by 2 bases, with 16 bases between. The CDR3 DNA follows: TGTGCCAGCAGTCAACAACCGGGAGATCAAGAGACCCAGTACTTC. Protein: CASSQQPGDQETQYF.

The CDR3 protein is CASSQGLVYGPKNIQYF. The CDR3 nucleotides are TGCGCCAGCAGCCAAGGTCTCGTGTATGGGCCCAAAAACATTCAGTACTTC. J is TRBJ2-4 and V is TRBV4-1; D gene uncertain. Germline V CDR1 and CDR2: MGHRA, YSYEKL. CDR3 length: 17 amino acids. V lost 1 base and J 2 bases, leaving 15 bases between the germline ends.

The chain is built from TRBV19 and TRBJ1-5; 7 bases are shared with TRBD1. CDR3 length equals 13 residues. The junction had 6 bases not matched to a gene; V was cut back by 6 bases and J by 7 bases. Per the germline V gene, CDR1 is LNHDA and CDR2 is SQIVND (reference sequence). The CDR3 DNA is TGTGCCAGTAGGACAGGGAATGTACAGCCCCAGCATTTT. It encodes CASRTGNVQPQHF.

The rearrangement joins TRBV7-9 to TRBJ1-2; 9 bases match TRBD1. The CDR3 spans 15 residues. Germline CDR1 SEHNR, CDR2 FQNEAQ (reference sequence). With V trimmed by 3 bases and J by 5 bases, 7 bases remained unmatched. CDR3 sequence reads: CASSLDRGLPYGYTF. CDR3 nucleotides: TGTGCCAGCAGCTTGGACAGGGGACTGCCATATGGCTACACCTTC.

The genes are TRBV11-3 and TRBJ2-3; 7 positions agree with TRBD2. The junction had 8 bases not matched to a gene; V was cut back by 5 bases and J by 0 bases. The CDR3 has 16 residues. Germline CDR1 is SGHNT and CDR2 is YENEEA. CDR3 sequence: CASSLSSGASTDTQYF. For the CDR3, the DNA is TGTGCCAGCAGCCTCTCTAGCGGCGCCAGCACAGATACGCAGTATTTT.

The chain joins TRBV20-1 to TRBJ2-5; D remains ambiguous. CDR3 size: 11 residues. Germline CDR1 DFQATT, CDR2 SNEGSKA (reference sequence). Between the trimmed V and J ends, which lost 6 bases and 3 bases, there was a span of 8 bases. The CDR3: CSAHLKETQYF. CDR3 bases: TGCAGTGCGCACTTAAAAGAGACCCAGTACTTC.

The V and J genes are TRBV28 and TRBJ1-1; TRBD1 might be the D (5 bases). The CDR3 is 17 residues long. V lost 10 bases and J 0 bases, leaving 24 bases between the germline ends. CDR1 is MDHEN, CDR2 SYDVKM, per germline. CDR3: CATSLGGLTVMNTEAFF. CDR3 DNA: TGTGCCACCAGCCTGGGGGGTTTAACCGTAATGAACACTGAAGCTTTCTTT.

CDR3 in amino acids: CASGLGLWTSGATSTDTQYF. The CDR3 DNA sequence: TGTGCTAGTGGTTTGGGATTATGGACTAGCGGGGCTACTAGCACAGATACGCAGTATTTT. The J gene is TRBJ2-3, the V gene TRBV12-5, with TRBD2 identical over 12 bases. The V and J ends lost 1 base and 0 bases, in that order; junction bases with no gene match: 11. This CDR3 has 20 residues. Germline CDR1 reads LGHNT; CDR2 reads FRNRAP. Filled out from reference TRBV12-5 and TRBJ2-3, the complete variable domain reads DARVTQTPRHKVTEMGQEVTMRCQPILGHNTVFWYRQTMMQGLELLAYFRNRAPLDDSGMPKDRFSAEMPDATLATLKIQPSEPRDSAVYFCASGLGLWTSGATSTDTQYFGPGTRLTVL.

CDR3 amino acids: CAIRVRDSNSYEQYF. CDR3 nucleotide sequence: TGTGCCATCAGGGTCCGGGACAGTAACTCCTACGAGCAGTACTTC. The V and J genes are TRBV10-3 and TRBJ2-7; the match to TRBD1 covers 7 bases. Germline V lookup: CDR1 ENHRY, CDR2 SYGVKD. The CDR3 covers 15 residues. V was pared by 6 bases and J by 0 bases, with 8 bases of the junction left unmatched.

The chain carries TRBV7-3 and TRBJ2-3; TRBD2 agrees at 14 bases. V shed 5 bases and J 7 bases; nucleotides not matched to a gene: 11. Looked up from germline, CDR1 is SGHTA and CDR2 is FQGTGA. The CDR3 loop spans 17 amino acids. The CDR3, as DNA: TGTGCCAGCAGCCTTGGGACTAGCGGGGGCTCGGGACATACGCAGTATTTT. Translated: CASSLGTSGGSGHTQYF.

J is TRBJ2-5 and V is TRBV21-1; the table's D call, TRBD2, was not checked against the DNA. TRBV21-1 is tagged as a pseudogene. The CDR3 loop spans 17 amino acids. CDR3 region: CASSKPPRRPGRETQYF. The DNA of the CDR3 is TGTGCCAGCAGCAAACCCCCGAGGCGCCCGGGGAGAGAGACCCAGTACTTC.

The chain uses TRBV7-6 and TRBJ1-1; no firm D call. CDR3 length: 13 residues. From germline, CDR1 is SGHVS and CDR2 FNYEAQ. V lost 0 bases, J lost 5 bases, and 7 bases lay in between. In nucleotides, the CDR3 is TGTGCCAGCAGCTTAGCGGGCCTAACTGAAGCTTTCTTT. Encoded protein: CASSLAGLTEAFF.

This chain links TRBV18 with TRBJ1-2; D gene ambiguous. This CDR3 is 13 amino acids long. Germline-derived CDR1 and CDR2 are KGHSH and LQKENI. V dropped 2 bases and J dropped 0 bases, with 4 bases sitting between them. CDR3 sequence (DNA): TGTGCCAGCTCACCAGTACCTAACTATGGCTACACCTTC. This sequence encodes CASSPVPNYGYTF.

The chain links TRBV28 to TRBJ2-7; weak D call: TRBD2 (5 bases). The CDR3 extends over 12 amino acids. V lost 2 bases and J lost 5, with 7 bases in between. The germline gives CDR1 MDHEN, CDR2 SYDVKM. Here the CDR3 reads CASSLLADEQYF. As DNA, the CDR3 is TGTGCCAGCAGTTTACTAGCTGACGAGCAGTACTTC.

This clone was found once. CDR3 sequence reads: CASSLLGSPGGIGELFF. In DNA form, the CDR3 reads TGTGCCAGCAGCTTGCTTGGGTCACCCGGGGGTATCGGGGAGCTGTTTTTT. J is TRBJ2-2 and V is TRBV5-4; a possible D gene is TRBD2 (6 bases). Germline values: CDR1 SGHNT, CDR2 YYREEE (reference sequence). This CDR3 is 17 amino acids long. V was cut by 1 base and J by 7 bases, with 20 bases left in between. Variable domain in full (rest from reference TRBV5-4 and TRBJ2-2): ETGVTQSPTHLIKTRGQQVTLRCSSQSGHNTVSWYQQALGQGPQFIFQYYREEENGRGNFPPRFSGLQFPNYSSELNVNALELDDSALYLCASSLLGSPGGIGELFFGEGSRLTVL.

The CDR3 region has the DNA TGTGCCAGCAGTTACTGGAGACAGGGGAGGACTGAAGCTTTCTTT. This encodes CASSYWRQGRTEAFF. The chain combines TRBV6-6 with TRBJ1-1, with TRBD1 identical over 8 bases. There are 15 residues in the CDR3. After removal of 1 base from V and 5 bases from J, the junction contained 6 bases not matched to a gene. From germline, CDR1 is MNHNY and CDR2 SVGAGI (reference sequence).

The rearrangement links TRBV29-1 to TRBJ1-1; tentative D call: TRBD1 (6 bases). The V gene lost 1 base and the J gene lost 5 bases, with 11 bases spanning the gap. Germline-derived CDR1 and CDR2 are SQVTM and ANQGSEA. The CDR3 is 13 amino acids. As DNA, the CDR3 is TGCAGCGTTGAAGCCAACAGGGAGACTGAAGCTTTCTTT. The encoded protein is CSVEANRETEAFF.

The chain joins TRBV4-1 to TRBJ1-1, with no clear D. The CDR3 has 17 amino acids. Germline lookup yields CDR1 MGHRA and CDR2 YSYEKL. The V end lost 0 bases, the J end lost 4 bases, and 18 bases lay between the germline ends. The CDR3 nucleotides are TGCGCCAGCAGCCAAGAAGTGCGAGGGAGGTTGGGCACTGAAGCTTTCTTT. Translating gives CASSQEVRGRLGTEAFF.

The gene calls are TRBV27 and TRBJ1-5; no clear D. The V gene's germline CDR1 is MNHEY and CDR2 SMNVEV (reference sequence). The CDR3 sequence is 14 residues long. The V and J ends lost 0 bases and 4 bases respectively, with 7 bases between them. The CDR3 bases are TGTGCCAGCAGTTTATCGGACCCGAATCAGCCCCAGCATTTT. This gives the protein CASSLSDPNQPQHF.

The V gene is TRBV28, the J gene TRBJ2-5; D may correspond to TRBD1 or TRBD2 (6 bases each). Trimming pared 7 bases from V and 5 bases from J, leaving 14 bases between. This CDR3 contains 13 residues. Germline-derived CDR1 and CDR2 are MDHEN and SYDVKM. The CDR3 here is CASNGGLPETQYF. CDR3 in DNA: TGTGCCAGCAACGGGGGCCTCCCGGAGACCCAGTACTTC.

The CDR3 DNA sequence: TGTGCCTGGAGTGTCCCCAGGGCCGTCTCTGGGGCCAACGTCCTGACTTTC. Amino acid sequence: CAWSVPRAVSGANVLTF. V usage is TRBV30 and J usage is TRBJ2-6; D is possibly TRBD1 (5 bases). This CDR3 comprises 17 residues. V was pared by 0 bases and J by 0 bases, with 12 bases between. Germline V gene data show CDR1 as GTSNPN and CDR2 as SVGIG (reference sequence).

This clone was counted a single time. The chain joins TRBV11-2 to TRBJ1-1, with D possibly matching TRBD1 (5 bases). Germline V gives CDR1 SGHAT, CDR2 FQNNGV. The ends were cut back, 0 bases at V and 5 bases at J, with 16 bases in the middle. CDR3 length: 16 residues. CDR3 sequence reads: CASSLDSVGKGTEAFF. In nucleotides, the CDR3 is TGTGCCAGCAGCTTAGATAGTGTAGGGAAGGGGACTGAAGCTTTCTTT.

The DNA of the CDR3 is TGCGCCAGCAGCCGTTGGGGGGACCAAGAGACCCAGTACTTC. Translating it yields CASSRWGDQETQYF. The chain is built from TRBV5-1 and TRBJ2-5; D is perhaps TRBD2 (6 bases). CDR1 and CDR2 from the germline V gene are SGHRS and YFSETQ. V lost 4 bases and J 0 bases, leaving 10 bases between the germline ends. The CDR3 length is 14 residues. The whole variable domain, remainder taken from reference TRBV5-1 and TRBJ2-5, is KAGVTQTPRYLIKTRGQQVTLSCSPISGHRSVSWYQQTPGQGLQFLFEYFSETQRNKGNFPGRFSGRQFSNSRSEMNVSTLELGDSALYLCASSRWGDQETQYFGPGTRLLVL.

This clone showed up just once. The chain is built from TRBV30 and TRBJ2-5; D is unresolved. The CDR3 consists of 12 residues. Germline V CDR1 and CDR2: GTSNPN, SVGIG (reference sequence). Trimming took off 4 bases at V and 3 bases at J, with 9 bases between the two ends. The CDR3 sequence: CAWTPPKETQYF. CDR3 coding DNA: TGTGCCTGGACCCCACCTAAAGAGACCCAGTACTTC.

The V gene is TRBV5-6, the J gene TRBJ1-1; TRBD1 is a possible D gene (6 bases). CDR1 SGHDT and CDR2 YYEEEE come from the germline V gene. V dropped 0 bases and J dropped 2 bases, with 17 bases sitting between them. This CDR3 contains 17 residues. The CDR3 region is CASSLVGGPFRNTEAFF. CDR3 bases: TGTGCCAGCAGCTTGGTTGGGGGCCCCTTCCGAAACACTGAAGCTTTCTTT.